This T cell receptor beta chain was documented in a study of blood T cell repertoires in COVID-19. Study context: Samples came from the United States, Italy and Spain, spanning acute and convalescent COVID-19.

Source study methods: For nucleated cells, counts were estimated from reference gene primer amplification. Profiling relied on immunoSEQ multiplex PCR, and the TCRdb table lists in-frame clones only, not all of them. The V and J calls and clone size were taken over from that table, and D and trimming were inferred from the DNA. The sample has 200,000 to 250,000 clones; almost 90% are singletons. The CDR3 runs 15 residues. Trimming cost V 5 bases and J 0 bases, with 11 bases left between them. Germline CDR1 reads SGHTA; CDR2 reads FQGTGA. The sample was PBMCs or T cells enriched from blood (not recorded which). The chain uses TRBV7-3 and TRBJ2-1, with D maybe TRBD2 (5 bases). This TCR derives from a woman between 50 and 59 years old with acute COVID-19. This CDR3 reads CASSIKGASYNEQFF. The CDR3 DNA reads as TGTGCCAGCAGCATAAAGGGAGCCTCCTACAATGAGCAGTTCTTC. The variable domain in full, completed from reference TRBV7-3 and TRBJ2-1, reads GAGVSQTPSNKVTEKGKYVELRCDPISGHTALYWYRQSLGQGPEFLIYFQGTGAADDSGLPNDRFFAVRPEGSVSTLKIQRTERGDSAVYLCASSIKGASYNEQFFGPGTRLTVL.